This TCR beta chain was sequenced during a study of identical twins (dated by TCRdb to 2016 to 2017). In terms of the full investigation: To test whether fetal clonotypes persist, this study deep-sequenced TCR alpha and beta repertoires from monozygotic twins, from unrelated adults of various ages, and from cord blood. Replicate twin experiments were performed at different times using different library preparation protocols to rule out contamination.

All donors were healthy Caucasians. Three pairs of female monozygotic twins, all aged roughly 18 to 29 years, were included in the twin cohort. The RNA used for TCR libraries was isolated from peripheral blood mononuclear cells. The library was built by means of 5' RACE. This sample was sequenced with an Illumina HiSeq 2000. A universal primer binding site was introduced by template switching, and a unique molecular identifier was present in the final cDNA, enabling accurate counting of TCR cDNA molecules. Specific primers in the conserved constant-segment region were used to synthesize first-strand cDNA for the TCR alpha and beta chains. To control for contamination, each cDNA library was double barcoded with a SMART-Mk sample barcode plus Illumina barcodes. Two successive PCR steps introduced TruSeq adapter sequences along with Illumina sample barcodes. The Illumina HiSeq platform was used with custom primers to sequence TCR alpha and beta cDNA libraries. Under the source paper's analysis protocol: Raw reads were processed with MiGEC to extract unique molecular identifiers, and MiXCR was used to determine CDR3 positions. For each individual, recombination models were inferred using an EM algorithm with the repgenHMM and IGoR tools. Shared clonotype analysis was performed with the tcR package in R, normalizing sharing by the product of cloneset sizes. Out-of-frame nonproductive sequences were analyzed to study raw recombination free of thymic and clonal selection effects. In-frame beta chains were kept once TCRdb had trimmed the public reads at Q25 with fastp and called clones with MiXCR. Under each unique CDR3 protein, matching rows form one entry showing the most common genes and DNA. These V and J calls rely on TCRdb rather than the paper's analysis. The sample table holds nearly 650,000 distinct CDR3 sequences, of which roughly 6.6% were seen once. 1.6% of the sample is held by the ten biggest clonotypes.

CDR1 and CDR2, looked up from the germline V gene, are MDHEN and SYDVKM. Spanning cysteine to phenylalanine, the CDR3 consists of 16 amino acids. The entry retains the CDR3 DNA only, 48 bases that are in frame from base 1. Here V drops 3 bases and J drops 5 bases, and the junction holds 11 bases not matched to any gene. Study-wide conclusions, independent of this receptor: In beta out-of-frame sequences, excess twin sharing was weaker, because having fewer shared sequences lowered the signal-to-noise ratio. In monozygotic twins, out-of-frame TCR alpha sharing was systematically underestimated by recombination models, although the models agreed with sharing between unrelated individuals. Because the same donors could not be followed over many years, the conclusions depended on cross-sectional statistical analysis. Compared with coincidental sharing between unrelated individuals, out-of-frame TCR alpha sequences shared between twins showed an excess of sequences with low generation probability. Abundant cord blood beta clonotypes carried fewer insertions; young adult naive repertoires showed a weaker similar trend, while memory repertoires showed none. Invariant T cells such as MAIT and iNKT could partly confound zero-insertion analyses, although diverse VJ usage argued against such confounding for most clonotypes.

This clonotype occurred a few times. Its antigen has not been determined. One base away there is no much larger clone; base qualities are not given. These data also featured in a second study, about yellow fever vaccine responses in identical twins. As noted in the second study: The authors reported that the T cell response to vaccination in identical twins appeared partly convergent and partly personalized. The study precisely tracked vaccine-responding T cell clones in identical twins.

The chain is made from TRBV28 and TRBJ2-7, with TRBD2 identical over 9 junction bases. The sequence derives from a woman aged 18-29 years in good health. The sample was PBMCs. The DNA is TGTGCCAGCAGTTTTGCGGGTAGCGGGAGAAGGAACGAGCAGTACTTC. This is translated as CASSFAGSGRRNEQYF.